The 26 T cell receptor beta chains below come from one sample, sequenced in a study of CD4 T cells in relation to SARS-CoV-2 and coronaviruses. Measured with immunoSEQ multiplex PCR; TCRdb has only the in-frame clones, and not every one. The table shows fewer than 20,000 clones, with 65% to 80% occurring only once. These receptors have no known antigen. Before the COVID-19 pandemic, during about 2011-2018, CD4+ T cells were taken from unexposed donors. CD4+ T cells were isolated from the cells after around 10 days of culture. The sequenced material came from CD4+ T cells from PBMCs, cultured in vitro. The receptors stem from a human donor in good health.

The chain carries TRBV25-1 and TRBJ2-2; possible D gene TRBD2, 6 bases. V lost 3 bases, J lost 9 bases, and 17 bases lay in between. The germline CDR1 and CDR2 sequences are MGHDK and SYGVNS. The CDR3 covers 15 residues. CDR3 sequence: CASSEEGPTGWELFF. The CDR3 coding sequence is TGTGCCAGCAGTGAGGAGGGTCCTACCGGGTGGGAGCTGTTTTTT.

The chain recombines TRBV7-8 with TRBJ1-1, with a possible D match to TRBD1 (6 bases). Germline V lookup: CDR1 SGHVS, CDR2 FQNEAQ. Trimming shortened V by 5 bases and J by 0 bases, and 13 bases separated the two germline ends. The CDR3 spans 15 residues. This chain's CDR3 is CASSAQTGVNTEAFF. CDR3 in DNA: TGTGCCAGCAGCGCCCAGACAGGAGTGAACACTGAAGCTTTCTTT.

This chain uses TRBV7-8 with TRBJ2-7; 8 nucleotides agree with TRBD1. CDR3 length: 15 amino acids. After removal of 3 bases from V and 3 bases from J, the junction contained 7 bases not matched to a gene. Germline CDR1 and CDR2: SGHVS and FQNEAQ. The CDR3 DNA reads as TGTGCCAGCAGCTTGCGACAGGGGACAAACTACGAGCAGTACTTC. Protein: CASSLRQGTNYEQYF.

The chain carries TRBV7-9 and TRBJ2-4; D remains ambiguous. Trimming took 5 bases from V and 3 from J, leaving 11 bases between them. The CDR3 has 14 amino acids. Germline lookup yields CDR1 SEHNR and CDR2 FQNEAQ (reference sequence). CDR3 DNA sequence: TGTGCCAGCAGCCAGGTCGCAGGCAAAAACATTCAGTACTTC. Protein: CASSQVAGKNIQYF.

CDR3 amino acids: CASSHVGSTNEKLFF. CDR3 DNA: TGCGCCAGCAGCCATGTAGGGTCGACTAATGAAAAACTGTTTTTT. This rearrangement joins TRBV5-1 to TRBJ1-4; unclear D gene. Trimming cost V 4 bases and J 2 bases, with 12 bases left between them. The CDR3 has 15 amino acids. CDR1 is SGHRS, CDR2 YFSETQ, per germline.

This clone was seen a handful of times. Written as DNA, the CDR3 is TGTGCCAGCAGCCAAGGCACAGGGGGCAGGGGGGAGCTGTTTTTT. Protein product: CASSQGTGGRGELFF. The rearrangement links TRBV3-1 (or the pseudogene TRBV3-2) to TRBJ2-2, with 9 bases aligning to TRBD1. This CDR3 comprises 15 residues. Trimming at V came to 1 base and at J to 8 bases, leaving 5 bases not matched to a gene. Per the germline V gene, CDR1 is LGHDT and CDR2 is YNNKEL (reference sequence).

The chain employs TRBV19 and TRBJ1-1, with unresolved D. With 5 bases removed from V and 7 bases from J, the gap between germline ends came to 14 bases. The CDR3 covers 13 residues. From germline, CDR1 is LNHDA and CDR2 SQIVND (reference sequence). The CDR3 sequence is CASSAVWGGEAFF. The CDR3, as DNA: TGTGCCAGTAGTGCAGTCTGGGGAGGTGAAGCTTTCTTT.

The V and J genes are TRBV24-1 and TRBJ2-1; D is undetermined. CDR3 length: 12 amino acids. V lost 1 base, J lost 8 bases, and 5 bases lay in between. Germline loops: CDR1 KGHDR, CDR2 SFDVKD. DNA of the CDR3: TGTGCCACCAGTGATTTATCAGATGAGCAGTTCTTC. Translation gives CATSDLSDEQFF.

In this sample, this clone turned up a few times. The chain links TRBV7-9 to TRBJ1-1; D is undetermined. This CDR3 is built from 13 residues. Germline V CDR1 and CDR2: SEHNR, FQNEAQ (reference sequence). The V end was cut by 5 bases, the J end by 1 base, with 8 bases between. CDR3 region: CASSAQRNTEAFF. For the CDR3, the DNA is TGTGCCAGCAGCGCTCAGAGGAACACTGAAGCTTTCTTT.

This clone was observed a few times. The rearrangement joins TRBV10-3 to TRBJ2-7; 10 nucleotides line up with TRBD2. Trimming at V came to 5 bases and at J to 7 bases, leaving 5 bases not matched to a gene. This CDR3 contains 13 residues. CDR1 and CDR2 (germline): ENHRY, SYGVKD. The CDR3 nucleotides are TGTGCCATCAGTTCCGGGACTAGCGTAGAGCAGTACTTC. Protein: CAISSGTSVEQYF.

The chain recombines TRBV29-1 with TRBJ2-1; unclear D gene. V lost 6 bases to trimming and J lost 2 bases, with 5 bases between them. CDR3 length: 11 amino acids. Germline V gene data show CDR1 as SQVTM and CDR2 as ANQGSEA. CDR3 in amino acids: CSVAPYNEQFF. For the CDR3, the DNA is TGCAGCGTGGCCCCCTACAATGAGCAGTTCTTC.

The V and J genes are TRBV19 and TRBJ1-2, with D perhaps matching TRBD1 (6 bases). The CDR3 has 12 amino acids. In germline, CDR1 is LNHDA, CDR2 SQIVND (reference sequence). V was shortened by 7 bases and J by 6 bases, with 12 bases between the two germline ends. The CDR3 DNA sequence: TGTGCCAGTACCCCGGGGGGGCATGGCTACACCTTC. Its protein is CASTPGGHGYTF.

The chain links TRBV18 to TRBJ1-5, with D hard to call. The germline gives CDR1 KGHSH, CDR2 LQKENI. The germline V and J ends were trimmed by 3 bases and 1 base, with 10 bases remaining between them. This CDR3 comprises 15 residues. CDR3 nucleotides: TGTGCCAGCTCACCTTCGGACGGAAGCAATCAGCCCCAGCATTTT. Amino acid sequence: CASSPSDGSNQPQHF.

The CDR3 reads CASSINNQPQHF. CDR3 sequence (DNA): TGTGCCAGTAGTATAAACAATCAGCCCCAGCATTTT. V gene TRBV19 combines with J gene TRBJ1-5; D gene unclear. The CDR3 extends over 12 amino acids. Between the trimmed V and J ends, which lost 2 bases and 3 bases, there was a span of 2 bases. In germline, CDR1 is LNHDA, CDR2 SQIVND (reference sequence).

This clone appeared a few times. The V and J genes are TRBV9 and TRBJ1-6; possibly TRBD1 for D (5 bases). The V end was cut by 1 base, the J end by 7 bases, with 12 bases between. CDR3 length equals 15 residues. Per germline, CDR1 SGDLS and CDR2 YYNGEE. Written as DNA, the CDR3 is TGTGCCAGCAGCGTAATGGCAGGGTTGAATTCACCCCTCCACTTT. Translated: CASSVMAGLNSPLHF.

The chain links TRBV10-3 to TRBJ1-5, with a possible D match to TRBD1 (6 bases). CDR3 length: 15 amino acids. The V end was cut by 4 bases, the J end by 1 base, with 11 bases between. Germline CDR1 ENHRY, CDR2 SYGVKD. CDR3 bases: TGTGCCATCAGTGTAGGGGGGGGGAGCAATCAGCCCCAGCATTTT. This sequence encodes CAISVGGGSNQPQHF.

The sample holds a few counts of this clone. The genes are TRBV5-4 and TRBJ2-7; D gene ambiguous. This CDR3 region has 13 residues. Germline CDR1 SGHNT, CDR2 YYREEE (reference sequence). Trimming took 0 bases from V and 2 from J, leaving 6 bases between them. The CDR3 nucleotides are TGTGCCAGCAGCTTGGTAGGGACCTACGAGCAGTACTTC. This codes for CASSLVGTYEQYF. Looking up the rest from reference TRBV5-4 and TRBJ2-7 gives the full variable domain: ETGVTQSPTHLIKTRGQQVTLRCSSQSGHNTVSWYQQALGQGPQFIFQYYREEENGRGNFPPRFSGLQFPNYSSELNVNALELDDSALYLCASSLVGTYEQYFGPGTRLTVT.

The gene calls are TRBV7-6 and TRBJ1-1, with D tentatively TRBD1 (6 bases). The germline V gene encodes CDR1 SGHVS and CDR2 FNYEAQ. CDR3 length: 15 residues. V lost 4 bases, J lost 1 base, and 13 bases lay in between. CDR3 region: CASSYLGQRNTEAFF. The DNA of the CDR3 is TGTGCCAGCAGCTACCTAGGACAGAGGAACACTGAAGCTTTCTTT.

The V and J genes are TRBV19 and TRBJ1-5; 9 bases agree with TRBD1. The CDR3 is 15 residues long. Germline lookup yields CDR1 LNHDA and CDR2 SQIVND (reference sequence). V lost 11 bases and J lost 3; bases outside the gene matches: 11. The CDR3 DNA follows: TGTGCCGCTACCCCCGGGACAGGGACCAATCAGCCCCAGCATTTT. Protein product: CAATPGTGTNQPQHF.

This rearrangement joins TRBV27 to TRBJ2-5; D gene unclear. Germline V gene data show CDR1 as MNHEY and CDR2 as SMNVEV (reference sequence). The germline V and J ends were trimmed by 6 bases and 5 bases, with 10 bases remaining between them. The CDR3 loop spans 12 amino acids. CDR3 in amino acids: CASRDFAETQYF. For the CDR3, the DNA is TGTGCCAGCAGAGATTTCGCCGAGACCCAGTACTTC.

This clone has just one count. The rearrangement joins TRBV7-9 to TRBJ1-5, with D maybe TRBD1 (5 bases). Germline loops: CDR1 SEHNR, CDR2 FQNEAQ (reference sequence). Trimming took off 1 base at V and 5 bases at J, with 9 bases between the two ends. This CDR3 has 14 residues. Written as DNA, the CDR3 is TGTGCCAGCAGCTTAGGGACACTAGATCAGCCCCAGCATTTT. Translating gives CASSLGTLDQPQHF.

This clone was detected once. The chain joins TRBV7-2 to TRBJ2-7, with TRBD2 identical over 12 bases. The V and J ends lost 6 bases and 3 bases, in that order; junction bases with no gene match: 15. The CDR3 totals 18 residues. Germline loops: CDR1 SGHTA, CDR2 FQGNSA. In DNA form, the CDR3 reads TGTGCCAGCAGTCGCGTCCTCATACTAGCGGGAGGTCACTACGAGCAGTACTTC. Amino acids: CASSRVLILAGGHYEQYF.

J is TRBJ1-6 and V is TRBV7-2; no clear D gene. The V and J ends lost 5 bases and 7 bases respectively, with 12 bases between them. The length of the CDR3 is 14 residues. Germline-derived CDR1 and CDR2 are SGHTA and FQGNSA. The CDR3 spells CASSPRMPNSPLHF. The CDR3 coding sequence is TGTGCCAGCAGCCCCAGGATGCCCAATTCACCCCTCCACTTT. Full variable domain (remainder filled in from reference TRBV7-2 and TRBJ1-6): GAGVSQSPSNKVTEKGKDVELRCDPISGHTALYWYRQSLGQGLEFLIYFQGNSAPDKSGLPSDRFSAERTGGSVSTLTIQRTQQEDSAVYLCASSPRMPNSPLHFGNGTRLTVT.

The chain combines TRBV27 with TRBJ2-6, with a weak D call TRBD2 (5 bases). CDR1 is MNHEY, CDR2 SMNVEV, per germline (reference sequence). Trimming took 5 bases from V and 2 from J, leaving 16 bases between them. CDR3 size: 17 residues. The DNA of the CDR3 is TGTGCCAGCAGTCCACCCCGTCCCGGGACTGGGGCCAACGTCCTGACTTTC. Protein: CASSPPRPGTGANVLTF.

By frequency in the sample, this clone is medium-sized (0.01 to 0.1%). The CDR3 loop is CASSWVLAPNSYNEQFF. The CDR3 DNA reads TGTGCCAGCAGCTGGGTCTTAGCTCCCAACTCCTACAATGAGCAGTTCTTC. The chain carries TRBV3-1 (or the pseudogene TRBV3-2) and TRBJ2-1, with D uncertain. The germline gives CDR1 LGHDT, CDR2 YNNKEL (reference sequence). V gave up 5 bases and J gave up 0 bases, with 17 bases separating them. The CDR3 extends over 17 amino acids.

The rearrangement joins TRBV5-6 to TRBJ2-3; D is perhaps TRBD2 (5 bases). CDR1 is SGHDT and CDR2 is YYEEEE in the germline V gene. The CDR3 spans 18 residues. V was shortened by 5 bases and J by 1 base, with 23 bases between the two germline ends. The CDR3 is CASRSTIGVRIRTDTQYF. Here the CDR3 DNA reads TGTGCCAGCAGGTCGACTATCGGTGTCAGAATCCGCACAGATACGCAGTATTTT.